This T cell receptor (beta chain) was recovered during a study of technical replicates of blood from several donors. The repertoire was sequenced with immunoSEQ multiplex PCR; TCRdb's copy has only in-frame clones and lacks some. The data hold 80,000 to 95,000 clones, with 96% observed a single time. CDR3 length equals 17 residues. V trimming: 0 bases; J trimming: 6 bases; junction bases outside the gene matches: 8. Germline V gene data show CDR1 as ENHRY and CDR2 as SYGVKD. This clone has only one observation. The chain recombines TRBV10-3 with TRBJ2-1, with 10 bases that match TRBD2. The sequencing sample was made of T cells isolated from PBMCs. This TCR derives from a human donor in good health. As DNA, the CDR3 is TGTGCCATCAGTGAGTCTGGAACTAGCGGGATAACCAATGAGCAGTTCTTC. It codes for CAISESGTSGITNEQFF.